Below are 16 T cell receptor beta chains sequenced from a single sample in a study of blood T cell repertoires in COVID-19. Produced via immunoSEQ multiplex PCR; TCRdb's table is partial and in-frame only. The table includes over 250,000 clones, roughly 90% detected once. The sequenced sample consisted of PBMCs or T cells enriched from blood (not recorded which). The receptors shown here come from a woman aged 60 to 75 who had recovered from COVID-19.

This clone was seen only a few times. The J gene is TRBJ1-5, the V gene TRBV19, with a weak D call TRBD1 (5 bases). V lost 1 base and J 6 bases, leaving 19 bases between the germline ends. The CDR3 runs 17 residues. Germline loops: CDR1 LNHDA, CDR2 SQIVND (reference sequence). CDR3 amino acids: CASSIGGGRFGGQPQHF. In nucleotides, the CDR3 is TGTGCCAGTAGTATAGGGGGGGGACGCTTCGGCGGTCAGCCCCAGCATTTT.

The gene calls are TRBV24-1 and TRBJ1-1; 7 positions agree with TRBD1. The CDR3 sequence is 13 residues long. V gave up 4 bases and J gave up 5 bases; unmatched junction bases: 3. The germline gives CDR1 KGHDR, CDR2 SFDVKD. This CDR3 is CATSEGGATEAFF. DNA of the CDR3: TGTGCCACCAGTGAAGGGGGCGCGACTGAAGCTTTCTTT.

The V and J genes are TRBV6-5 and TRBJ1-1; D possibly corresponds to TRBD1 (5 bases). Germline V CDR1 and CDR2: MNHEY, SVGAGI. V was cut by 6 bases and J by 8 bases, with 10 bases left in between. The CDR3 spans 11 residues. The CDR3 is CASRSRQEAFF. As DNA, the CDR3 is TGTGCCAGCAGGTCGAGACAGGAAGCTTTCTTT.

The chain is built from TRBV28 and TRBJ2-1; 12 nucleotides align to TRBD1. Germline assignment: CDR1 MDHEN and CDR2 SYDVKM. This CDR3 contains 16 residues. The V segment lost 2 bases and the J segment 7 bases; nucleotides outside the gene matches: 6. CDR3: CASSLPGQGAGNEQFF. CDR3 in DNA: TGTGCCAGCAGTTTACCGGGACAGGGGGCAGGTAATGAGCAGTTCTTC.

The chain recombines TRBV6-5 with TRBJ1-2; tentatively, D is TRBD1 (5 bases). Germline V CDR1 and CDR2: MNHEY, SVGAGI. CDR3 length: 13 amino acids. Trimming cost V 6 bases and J 6 bases, with 14 bases left between them. CDR3 amino acids: CASSRESNDGYTF. The CDR3 nucleotides are TGTGCCAGCAGCAGGGAATCGAATGATGGCTACACCTTC.

A few counts support this clone. The CDR3 protein is CASSQGPVLSGAGGYTF. DNA of the CDR3: TGCGCCAGCAGCCAAGGCCCGGTACTCAGCGGAGCGGGTGGCTACACCTTC. This chain uses TRBV4-1 with TRBJ1-2; no clear D gene. V lost 1 base to trimming and J lost 7 bases, with 22 bases between them. This CDR3 comprises 17 residues. Germline V lookup: CDR1 MGHRA, CDR2 YSYEKL.

The chain couples TRBV19 to TRBJ2-3; D remains ambiguous. The V gene's germline CDR1 is LNHDA and CDR2 SQIVND (reference sequence). There are 13 residues in the CDR3. Trimming stripped 5 bases from V and 2 bases from J, with 8 bases between. This chain's CDR3 is CASSLTHTDTQYF. DNA for the CDR3: TGTGCCAGTAGTTTGACACACACAGATACGCAGTATTTT.

The rearrangement uses TRBV3-1 (or the pseudogene TRBV3-2) and TRBJ1-4; possibly TRBD1 for D (6 bases). Trimming took 4 bases from V and 0 from J, leaving 9 bases between them. The CDR3 consists of 15 residues. Germline V CDR1 and CDR2: LGHDT, YNNKEL (reference sequence). The CDR3 nucleotides are TGTGCCAGCAGCCGAGCAGGGGCAACTAATGAAAAACTGTTTTTT. Its translation: CASSRAGATNEKLFF.

The chain couples TRBV12-3 or TRBV12-4 to TRBJ1-5; D is unclear. This CDR3 is built from 13 residues. V was trimmed by 5 bases and J by 7 bases, leaving 12 bases between them. The chain's CDR3 is CASSPLFGQPQHF. The DNA for the CDR3 is TGTGCCAGCAGTCCCCTCTTTGGCCAGCCCCAGCATTTT.

The count of this clone is one. CDR3 in DNA: TGTGCCACCAGCTATAGTCGGACTAGCGGTTTCCAAGAGACCCAGTACTTC. It yields the protein CATSYSRTSGFQETQYF. The genes are TRBV15 and TRBJ2-5; 10 bases agree with TRBD2. Looked up from germline, CDR1 is LNHNV and CDR2 is YYDKDF (reference sequence). J was trimmed by 1 base and V by 5 bases; bases with no gene match: 10. The CDR3 loop spans 17 amino acids. The complete variable domain, with remaining parts taken from reference TRBV15 and TRBJ2-5, reads DAMVIQNPRYQVTQFGKPVTLSCSQTLNHNVMYWYQQKSSQAPKLLFHYYDKDFNNEADTPDNFQSRRPNTSFCFLDIRSPGLGDTAMYLCATSYSRTSGFQETQYFGPGTRLLVL.

The J gene is TRBJ1-2, the V gene TRBV20-1; D ambiguous. Germline loops: CDR1 DFQATT, CDR2 SNEGSKA (reference sequence). CDR3 length: 11 residues. Trimming took 3 bases from V and 12 from J, leaving 14 bases between them. The CDR3 is CSASEGWRDTF. CDR3 in DNA: TGCAGTGCTAGCGAGGGTTGGCGGGACACCTTC.

The chain recombines TRBV28 with TRBJ2-3, with D perhaps matching TRBD1 (6 bases). Trimming pared 4 bases from V and 1 base from J, leaving 12 bases between. CDR1 MDHEN and CDR2 SYDVKM come from the germline V gene. This CDR3 comprises 15 residues. CDR3 DNA sequence: TGTGCCAGCAGTTCAGGGGACACTCGCACAGATACGCAGTATTTT. Its protein product is CASSSGDTRTDTQYF. The variable domain in full, with the rest retrieved from reference TRBV28 and TRBJ2-3, is DVKVTQSSRYLVKRTGEKVFLECVQDMDHENMFWYRQDPGLGLRLIYFSYDVKMKEKGDIPEGYSVSREKKERFSLILESASTNQTSMYLCASSSGDTRTDTQYFGPGTRLTVL.

The genes are TRBV7-2 and TRBJ1-6; D possibly corresponds to TRBD1 (6 bases). The germline gives CDR1 SGHTA, CDR2 FQGNSA. V lost 5 bases, J lost 11 bases, and 16 bases lay in between. The length of the CDR3 is 14 residues. The CDR3 here is CASSRNRVGAPLHF. In DNA, the CDR3 is TGTGCCAGCAGCCGGAACAGGGTTGGTGCACCCCTCCACTTT.

A few counts support this clone. The genes are TRBV15 and TRBJ1-6; D is perhaps TRBD1 (5 bases). Germline lookup yields CDR1 LNHNV and CDR2 YYDKDF (reference sequence). The length of the CDR3 is 15 residues. Trimming removed 0 bases from V and 10 bases from J, with 13 bases in between. The CDR3 DNA follows: TGTGCCACCAGCAGAGATAAGGGGTTTTCGTCACCCCTCCACTTT. It codes for CATSRDKGFSSPLHF.

This clone was recorded a few times. The rearrangement joins TRBV5-4 to TRBJ2-7; 7 bases match TRBD2. V was clipped by 0 bases and J by 2 bases; unmatched bases: 2. Germline CDR1 SGHNT, CDR2 YYREEE (reference sequence). This CDR3 has 14 residues. CDR3: CASSLALAAYEQYF. Here the CDR3 DNA reads TGTGCCAGCAGCTTGGCCCTAGCGGCCTACGAGCAGTACTTC.

The V and J genes are TRBV28 and TRBJ2-7; D perhaps matches TRBD1 (5 bases). V was shortened by 7 bases and J by 0 bases, with 10 bases between the two germline ends. The CDR3 covers 13 residues. CDR1 and CDR2 (germline): MDHEN, SYDVKM. The CDR3 DNA reads TGTGCCAGCAACCGACAGAACTCCTACGAGCAGTACTTC. This gives the protein CASNRQNSYEQYF.